This T cell receptor (beta chain) comes out of a study of shared clonotypes between healthy human individuals. Naive CD8 cells, CD45RO-negative and positively selected for CCR7, excluded terminally differentiated effector memory CD45RA+ cells. The study drew all its donors from Caucasian adults living in Nashville, Tennessee. Deep-level assay runs were performed. Some clones are missing from TCRdb's copy, which holds only in-frame ones; the method was immunoSEQ multiplex PCR. Seen here are 2 million to 2.5 million clones, around 96% observed once, and the top ten hold about 1.1%. Germline V gives CDR1 LGHNA, CDR2 YSLEER. This CDR3 has 17 residues. With 0 bases clipped from V and 0 bases from J, the junction kept 6 bases outside the gene matches.

The chain has TRBV4-3 and TRBJ2-3; 7 bases line up with TRBD2. The sequencing sample was made of naive CD8+ T cells sorted from blood. The source is a man between 18 and 35 years old in good health. The DNA of the CDR3 is TGCGCCAGCAGCCAAGAGCGGCTAGCGGCTAGCACAGATACGCAGTATTTT. Amino acid sequence: CASSQERLAASTDTQYF.